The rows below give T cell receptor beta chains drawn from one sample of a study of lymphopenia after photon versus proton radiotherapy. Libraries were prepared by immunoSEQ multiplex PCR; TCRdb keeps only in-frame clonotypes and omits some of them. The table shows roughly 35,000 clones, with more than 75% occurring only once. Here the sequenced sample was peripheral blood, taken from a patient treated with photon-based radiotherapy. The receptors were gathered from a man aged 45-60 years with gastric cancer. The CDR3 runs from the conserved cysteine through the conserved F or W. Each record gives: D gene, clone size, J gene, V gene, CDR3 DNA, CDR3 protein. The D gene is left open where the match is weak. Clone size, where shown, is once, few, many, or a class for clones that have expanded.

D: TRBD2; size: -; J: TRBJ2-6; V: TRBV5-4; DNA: TGTGCCAGCAGCTTGGGTAGCGGGAGACCCTCTGGGGCCAACGTCCTGACTTTC; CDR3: CASSLGSGRPSGANVLTF
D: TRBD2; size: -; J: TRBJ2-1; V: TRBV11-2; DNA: TGTGCCAGCAGCTTGTGGGGGGGAGCGGGAGGCCTCAATGAGCAGTTCTTC; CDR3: CASSLWGGAGGLNEQFF
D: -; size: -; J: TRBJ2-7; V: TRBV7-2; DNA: TGTGCCAGCAGCTTAGGACAGGGAGGCTCCTACGAGCAGTACTTC; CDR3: CASSLGQGGSYEQYF
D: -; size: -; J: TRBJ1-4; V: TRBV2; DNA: TGTGCCAGCAGACGCCTCGTTTTGGCAACTAATGAAAAACTGTTTTTT; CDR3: CASRRLVLATNEKLFF
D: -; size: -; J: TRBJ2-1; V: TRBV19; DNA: TGTGCCAGTAGTTTCCAGGGGTACTACAATGAGCAGTTCTTC; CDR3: CASSFQGYYNEQFF
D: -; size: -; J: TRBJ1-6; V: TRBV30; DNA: TGTGCCTGGAGTTCGACAGGTCGCGGTTCACCCCTCCACTTT; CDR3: CAWSSTGRGSPLHF
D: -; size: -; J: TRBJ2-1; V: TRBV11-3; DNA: TGTGCCAGCAGCTTGGGAGTGGTGGGGAAACCTACCGATGAGCAGTTCTTC; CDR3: CASSLGVVGKPTDEQFF
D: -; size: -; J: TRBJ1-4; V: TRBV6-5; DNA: TGTGCCAGCAGTTACTCGGGGGGAGATGAAAAACTGTTTTTT; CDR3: CASSYSGGDEKLFF
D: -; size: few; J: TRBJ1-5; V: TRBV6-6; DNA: TGTGCCAGCAGTTATGGGGTACTCAATCAGCCCCAGCATTTT; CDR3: CASSYGVLNQPQHF
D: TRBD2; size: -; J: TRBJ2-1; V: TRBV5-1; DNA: TGCGCCAGCAGCTCCCCACTAGCGGGAGGTCCGGCTTACAATGAGCAGTTCTTC; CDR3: CASSSPLAGGPAYNEQFF